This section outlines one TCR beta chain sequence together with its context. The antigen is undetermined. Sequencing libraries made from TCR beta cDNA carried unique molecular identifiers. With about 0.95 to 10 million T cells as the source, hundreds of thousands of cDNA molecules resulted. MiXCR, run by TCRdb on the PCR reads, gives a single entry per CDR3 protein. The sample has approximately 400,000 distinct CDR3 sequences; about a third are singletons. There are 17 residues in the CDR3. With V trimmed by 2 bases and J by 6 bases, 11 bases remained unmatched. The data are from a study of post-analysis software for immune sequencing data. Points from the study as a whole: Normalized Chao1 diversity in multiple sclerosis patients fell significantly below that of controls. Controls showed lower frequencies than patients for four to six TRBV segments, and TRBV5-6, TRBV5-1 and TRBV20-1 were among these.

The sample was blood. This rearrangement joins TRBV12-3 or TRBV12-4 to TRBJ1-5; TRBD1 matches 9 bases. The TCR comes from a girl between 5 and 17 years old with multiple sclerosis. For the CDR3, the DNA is TGTGCCAGCAGTTTAAGGTTAGGGGACAGGGTCGGTCAGCCCCAGCATTTT. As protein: CASSLRLGDRVGQPQHF.